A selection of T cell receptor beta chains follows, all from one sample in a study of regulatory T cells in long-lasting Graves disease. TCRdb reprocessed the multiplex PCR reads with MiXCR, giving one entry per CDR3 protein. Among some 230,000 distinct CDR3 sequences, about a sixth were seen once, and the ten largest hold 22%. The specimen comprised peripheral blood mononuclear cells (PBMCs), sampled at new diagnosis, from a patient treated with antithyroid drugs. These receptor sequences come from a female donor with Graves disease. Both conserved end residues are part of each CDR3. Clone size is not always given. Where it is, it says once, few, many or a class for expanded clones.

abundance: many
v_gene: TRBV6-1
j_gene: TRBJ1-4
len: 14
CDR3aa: CASSASASNEKLFF

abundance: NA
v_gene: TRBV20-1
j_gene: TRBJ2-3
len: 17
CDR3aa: CSARALSGAGYTDTQYF

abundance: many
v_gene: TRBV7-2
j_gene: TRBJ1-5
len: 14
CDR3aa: CASSRNREDQPQHF

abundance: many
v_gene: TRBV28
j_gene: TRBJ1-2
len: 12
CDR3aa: CASRTVHYGYTF

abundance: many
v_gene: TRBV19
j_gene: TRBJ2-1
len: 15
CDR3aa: CASSISSGSHNEQFF

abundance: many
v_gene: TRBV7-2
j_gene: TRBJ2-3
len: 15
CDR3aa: CASSLDGTTTDTQYF

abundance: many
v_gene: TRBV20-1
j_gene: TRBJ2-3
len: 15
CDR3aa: CSASIGQFSTDTQYF

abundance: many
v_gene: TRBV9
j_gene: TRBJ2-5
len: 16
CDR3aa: CASSVGGSGGHETQYF

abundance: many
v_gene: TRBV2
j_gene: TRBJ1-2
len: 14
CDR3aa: CASSPLQGANGYTF

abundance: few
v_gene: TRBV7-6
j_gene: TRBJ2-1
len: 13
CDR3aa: CASSPGPYNEQFF

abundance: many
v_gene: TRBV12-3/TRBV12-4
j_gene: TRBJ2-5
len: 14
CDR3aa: CASSLQTGQETQYF

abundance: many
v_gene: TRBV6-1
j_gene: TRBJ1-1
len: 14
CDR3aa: CASTLTEPNTEAFF

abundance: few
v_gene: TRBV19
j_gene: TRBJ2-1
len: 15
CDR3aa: CASRGGGQGYNEQFF

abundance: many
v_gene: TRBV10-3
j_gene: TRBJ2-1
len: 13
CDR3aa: CAIQGQQNNEQFF

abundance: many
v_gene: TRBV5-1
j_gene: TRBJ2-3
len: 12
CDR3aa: CASSSFTDTQYF

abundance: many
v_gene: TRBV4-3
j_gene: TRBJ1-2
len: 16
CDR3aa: CASSQGGDRGLYGYTF

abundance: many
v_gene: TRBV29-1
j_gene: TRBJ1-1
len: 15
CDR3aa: CSAKRQDWGNTEAFF

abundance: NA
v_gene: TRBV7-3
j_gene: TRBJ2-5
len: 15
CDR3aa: CASSATSGSRETQYF

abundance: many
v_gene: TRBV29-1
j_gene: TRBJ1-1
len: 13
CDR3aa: CSAWTPRNTEAFF

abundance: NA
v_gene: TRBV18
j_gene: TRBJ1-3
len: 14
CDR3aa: CASSPPGVGNTIYF

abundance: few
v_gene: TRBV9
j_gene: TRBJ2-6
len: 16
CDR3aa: CASSADLVGGANVLTF

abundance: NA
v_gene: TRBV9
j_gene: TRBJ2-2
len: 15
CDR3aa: CASSLTSGSIGELFF

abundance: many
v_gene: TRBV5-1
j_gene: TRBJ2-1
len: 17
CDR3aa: CASSLRPLAGSYNEQFF

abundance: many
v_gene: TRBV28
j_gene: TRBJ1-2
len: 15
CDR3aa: CASRQPGQGFYGYTF

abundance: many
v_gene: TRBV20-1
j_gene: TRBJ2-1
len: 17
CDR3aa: CSASPPLTSRSYNEQFF

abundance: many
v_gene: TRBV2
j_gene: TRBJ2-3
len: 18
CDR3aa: CASRTPGLAGGLADTQYF

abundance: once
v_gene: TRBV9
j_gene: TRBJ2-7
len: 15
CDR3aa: CASSPPSGRAYEQYF

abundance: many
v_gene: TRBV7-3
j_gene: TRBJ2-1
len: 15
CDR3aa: CASSRTESSYNEQFF

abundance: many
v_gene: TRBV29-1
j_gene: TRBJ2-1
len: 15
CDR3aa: CSESVVSGGGNEQFF

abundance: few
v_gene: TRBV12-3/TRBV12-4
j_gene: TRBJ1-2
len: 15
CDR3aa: CASSSRTGGDYGYTF

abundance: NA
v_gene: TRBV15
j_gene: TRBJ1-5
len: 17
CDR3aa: CATSRDQGDRGLQPQHF

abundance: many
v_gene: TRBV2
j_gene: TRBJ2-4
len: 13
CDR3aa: CASRFSEDDIQYF

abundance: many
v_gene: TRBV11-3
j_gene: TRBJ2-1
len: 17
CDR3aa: CASSSYTGTSRYNEQFF

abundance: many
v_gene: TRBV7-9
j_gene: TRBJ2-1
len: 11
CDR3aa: CASSPFDEQFF

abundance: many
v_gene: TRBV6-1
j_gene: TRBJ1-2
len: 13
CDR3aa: CASSEAPGWGYTF

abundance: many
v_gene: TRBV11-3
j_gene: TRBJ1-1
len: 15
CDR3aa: CASRSGTGLPTEAFF

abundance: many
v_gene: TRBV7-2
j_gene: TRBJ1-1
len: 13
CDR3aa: CASSLGVYTEAFF

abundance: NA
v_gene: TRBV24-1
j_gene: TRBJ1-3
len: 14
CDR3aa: CATLVPAAVNTIYF

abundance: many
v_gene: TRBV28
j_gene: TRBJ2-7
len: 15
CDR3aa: CASGNPGGRYYEQYF

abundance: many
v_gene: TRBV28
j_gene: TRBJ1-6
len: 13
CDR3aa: CASRGTGNSPLHF

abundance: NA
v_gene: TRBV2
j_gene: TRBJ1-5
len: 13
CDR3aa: CASSRNRVEPQHF

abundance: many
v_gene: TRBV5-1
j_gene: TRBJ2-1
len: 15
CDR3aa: CASSFQRGTYNEQFF

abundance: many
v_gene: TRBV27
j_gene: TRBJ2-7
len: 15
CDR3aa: CASSLKTSSTYEQYF

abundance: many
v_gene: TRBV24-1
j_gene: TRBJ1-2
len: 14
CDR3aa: CATSDFGRGYGYTF

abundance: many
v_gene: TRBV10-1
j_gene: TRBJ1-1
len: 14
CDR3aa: CASSDGQGVTEAFF